The 9 T cell receptor beta chains below all came from one sample that was sequenced in a study of beta chain features in type 1 diabetes. The authors reverse transcribed all of the isolated RNA, so sequencing captured expressed TCRB transcripts. Sequencing used immunoSEQ multiplex PCR; TCRdb keeps in-frame clones, though not all of them. The sample includes about 250,000 clones, approximately 14% seen only once; the top ten take around 0.025%. The sample consisted of naive CD4+ T cells from blood. These TCRs come from a middle-aged woman in good health.

V usage is TRBV2 and J usage is TRBJ1-1; D remains unclear. This CDR3 comprises 17 residues. The germline V gene encodes CDR1 SNHLY and CDR2 FYNNEI. V shed 1 base and J shed 6 bases, with 21 bases lying between them. This CDR3 is CASSEVPLELHEAEAFF. In nucleotides, the CDR3 is TGTGCCAGCAGTGAAGTACCTTTGGAGTTACATGAAGCTGAAGCTTTCTTT. Full variable domain (missing parts from reference TRBV2 and TRBJ1-1): EPEVTQTPSHQVTQMGQEVILRCVPISNHLYFYWYRQILGQKVEFLVSFYNNEISEKSEIFDDQFSVERPDGSNFTLKIRSTKLEDSAMYFCASSEVPLELHEAEAFFGQGTRLTVV.

This clone was observed a few times. The V and J genes are TRBV7-9 and TRBJ2-1; D unresolved. V lost 7 bases, J lost 8 bases, and 27 bases lay in between. CDR1 SEHNR and CDR2 FQNEAQ come from the germline V gene (reference sequence). The CDR3 has 17 residues. CDR3 nucleotides: TGTGCCAGCAACCAAGGATACAAACAGCCCCGATACGATGAGCAGTTCTTC. Residues: CASNQGYKQPRYDEQFF.

This clone was counted a few times. The chain carries TRBV7-9 and TRBJ2-7; tentative D call: TRBD2 (7 bases). The CDR3 consists of 15 residues. V was trimmed by 2 bases and J by 6 bases, leaving 17 bases between them. Germline assignment: CDR1 SEHNR and CDR2 FQNEAQ (reference sequence). CDR3 loop: CASSLPPGGAGEQYF. The CDR3 DNA sequence: TGTGCCAGCAGCTTACCCCCTGGGGGGGCTGGCGAGCAGTACTTC.

This clone was observed a few times. V usage is TRBV7-2 and J usage is TRBJ2-1; 11 bases are shared with TRBD2. CDR3 size: 16 residues. CDR1 and CDR2 from the germline V gene are SGHTA and FQGNSA. Unmatched junction bases numbered 8, after V lost 0 bases and J lost 10 bases. The CDR3: CASSLASGGAYGEQFF. CDR3 in DNA: TGTGCCAGCAGCTTAGCTAGCGGGGGGGCTTATGGAGAGCAGTTCTTC.

This clone was observed at least ten times. In nucleotides, the CDR3 is TGCAGCGCCCAGGGACAGTCCTACGAGCAGTACTTC. As protein: CSAQGQSYEQYF. J is TRBJ2-7 and V is TRBV29-1, with 7 bases that match TRBD1. After removal of 7 bases from V and 1 base from J, the junction contained 4 bases not matched to a gene. There are 12 residues in the CDR3. CDR1 and CDR2 (germline): SQVTM, ANQGSEA.

The chain is built from TRBV9 and TRBJ2-5, with D possibly matching TRBD1 (5 bases). Trimming removed 0 bases at V and 4 bases at J, with 16 bases between. CDR1 SGDLS and CDR2 YYNGEE come from the germline V gene. This CDR3 has 16 residues. CDR3 protein: CASSVGAQVGAETQYF. Written as DNA, the CDR3 is TGTGCCAGCAGCGTAGGGGCTCAGGTAGGGGCAGAGACCCAGTACTTC. Supplemented by reference TRBV9 and TRBJ2-5, the full variable domain reads DSGVTQTPKHLITATGQRVTLRCSPRSGDLSVYWYQQSLDQGLQFLIQYYNGEERAKGNILERFSAQQFPDLHSELNLSSLELGDSALYFCASSVGAQVGAETQYFGPGTRLLVL.

This clone has more than one count but fewer than ten. The chain recombines TRBV11-2 with TRBJ2-3, with TRBD1 matching 9 bases. From germline, CDR1 is SGHAT and CDR2 FQNNGV. Losses at the gene ends were 2 bases for V and 4 bases for J; bases not matched to a gene: 13. The CDR3 loop spans 18 amino acids. The CDR3: CASSLSRTGTGIADTQYF. CDR3 nucleotide sequence: TGTGCCAGCAGCTTAAGCCGAACCGGGACAGGGATCGCAGATACGCAGTATTTT.

The gene calls are TRBV6-7 and TRBJ2-7; possibly TRBD1 for D (5 bases). TRBV6-7 is recorded as an ORF, its role being uncertain. CDR3 length equals 14 residues. V shed 7 bases and J shed 0 bases, with 13 bases lying between them. The CDR3 DNA sequence: TGTGCCAGCAAAGTGGGGCCGAGCTCCTACGAGCAGTACTTC. This codes for CASKVGPSSYEQYF.

This clone was seen a handful of times. The gene calls are TRBV12-5 and TRBJ1-3; no definite D call. V gave up 8 bases and J gave up 0 bases, with 8 bases separating them. Looked up from germline, CDR1 is LGHNT and CDR2 is FRNRAP. This CDR3 is 13 amino acids long. This CDR3 reads CASSWASGNTIYF. As DNA, the CDR3 is TGTGCTAGTAGCTGGGCCTCTGGAAACACCATATATTTT.